The 31 T cell receptor beta chains below all came from one sample that was sequenced in a study of blood T cell repertoires in COVID-19. Clones were sequenced by immunoSEQ multiplex PCR, and TCRdb holds only the in-frame ones, with some missing. The table has more than 45,000 clones, around 85% seen once. The sample consisted of peripheral blood. The receptors were sampled from a human donor in a cohort sampled during active COVID-19.

The genes are TRBV5-1 and TRBJ2-3; 8 bases match TRBD1. Germline V gene lookup returns CDR1 SGHRS and CDR2 YFSETQ. The J segment lost 4 bases and the V segment lost 4 bases, leaving 8 bases of the junction unmatched. This CDR3 has 15 amino acids. The CDR3 spells CASSPGQGSSDTQYF. The CDR3 nucleotides are TGCGCCAGCAGCCCCGGACAGGGCTCGTCAGATACGCAGTATTTT.

V gene TRBV7-9 combines with J gene TRBJ2-5, with TRBD1 matching over 11 bases. Germline CDR1 SEHNR, CDR2 FQNEAQ (reference sequence). V was pared by 5 bases and J by 2 bases, with 10 bases of the junction left unmatched. There are 17 residues in the CDR3. In DNA form, the CDR3 reads TGTGCCAGCAGCAATAGACGGGACAGGGGGGCTCAAGAGACCCAGTACTTC. Translation gives CASSNRRDRGAQETQYF.

The chain carries TRBV5-1 and TRBJ1-1; TRBD1 might be the D (5 bases). The V end lost 0 bases, the J end lost 4 bases, and 10 bases lay between the germline ends. The CDR3 length is 14 residues. The germline V gene has CDR1 SGHRS and CDR2 YFSETQ. CDR3 in amino acids: CASSLDSGGTEAFF. The DNA for the CDR3 is TGCGCCAGCAGCTTGGATTCCGGGGGCACTGAAGCTTTCTTT.

This clone was found once. The chain has TRBV3-1 (or the pseudogene TRBV3-2) and TRBJ2-3; possible D gene TRBD2, 6 bases. CDR3 size: 13 residues. From germline, CDR1 is LGHDT and CDR2 YNNKEL (reference sequence). The V end lost 1 base, the J end lost 4 bases, and 6 bases lay between the germline ends. CDR3 sequence: CASSQGRADTQYF. DNA for the CDR3: TGTGCCAGCAGCCAAGGGAGGGCAGATACGCAGTATTTT.

In its sample, this clone was seen once. The V and J genes are TRBV5-4 and TRBJ2-5; maybe TRBD1 (6 bases). The CDR3 extends over 16 amino acids. V was trimmed by 2 bases and J by 5 bases, leaving 19 bases between them. The germline V gene has CDR1 SGHNT and CDR2 YYREEE (reference sequence). The CDR3 nucleotides are TGTGCCAGCAGCTTCAGAGGTCTGGGGGCGAGGGAGACCCAGTACTTC. Translating it yields CASSFRGLGARETQYF.

This clone was detected once. The gene calls are TRBV27 and TRBJ1-1; TRBD1 is a possible D gene (5 bases). CDR3 size: 14 residues. Trimming pared 8 bases from V and 3 bases from J, leaving 16 bases between. In germline, CDR1 is MNHEY, CDR2 SMNVEV (reference sequence). The CDR3: CASRPWTRYTEAFF. The DNA of the CDR3 is TGTGCCAGCCGCCCCTGGACAAGGTACACTGAAGCTTTCTTT.

The CDR3 nucleotides are TGCGCCAGCAGCCAAGGACTAGCGGGGGCCCTTATCACAGATACGCAGTATTTT. Its protein product is CASSQGLAGALITDTQYF. The V gene is TRBV5-1, the J gene TRBJ2-3; TRBD2 matches at 13 bases. This CDR3 region has 18 residues. The V gene's germline CDR1 is SGHRS and CDR2 YFSETQ. V lost 4 bases, J lost 2 bases, and 10 bases stayed unmatched.

This chain's CDR3 is CSASIQPTNEKLFF. The CDR3 DNA sequence: TGCAGTGCTAGTATACAGCCAACTAATGAAAAACTGTTTTTT. This chain links TRBV20-1 with TRBJ1-4; D unresolved. Looked up from germline, CDR1 is DFQATT and CDR2 is SNEGSKA (reference sequence). The CDR3 is made up of 14 amino acids. V was trimmed by 3 bases and J by 0 bases, leaving 8 bases between them.

The V call is TRBV5-1, the J call TRBJ2-2; 7 nucleotides line up with TRBD2. The CDR3 loop spans 13 amino acids. Germline V CDR1 and CDR2: SGHRS, YFSETQ. J lost 6 bases, V lost 4 bases, and 3 bases had no gene match. The CDR3 sequence is CASSTGGSGELFF. The CDR3 DNA follows: TGCGCCAGCAGCACCGGGGGGTCCGGGGAGCTGTTTTTT.

The chain joins TRBV5-4 to TRBJ2-2, with a possible D match to TRBD2 (6 bases). This CDR3 is built from 16 residues. Germline CDR1 is SGHNT and CDR2 is YYREEE (reference sequence). Trimming removed 4 bases from V and 0 bases from J, with 13 bases in between. The CDR3 nucleotides are TGTGCCAGCAGCCCCAGGAGGGAGCCGAACACCGGGGAGCTGTTTTTT. This gives the protein CASSPRREPNTGELFF.

J is TRBJ1-3 and V is TRBV11-1; D ambiguous. The CDR3 is made up of 15 amino acids. The germline V gene encodes CDR1 SGHAT and CDR2 FQDESV (reference sequence). V gave up 3 bases and J gave up 0 bases, with 9 bases separating them. In DNA, the CDR3 is TGTGCCAGCAGCTTCCTCGGGTACTCTGGAAACACCATATATTTT. Translated, it gives CASSFLGYSGNTIYF.

The chain uses TRBV5-6 and TRBJ2-3; no definite D call. Per the germline V gene, CDR1 is SGHDT and CDR2 is YYEEEE. Trimming cost V 0 bases and J 2 bases, with 7 bases left between them. The CDR3 sequence is 14 residues long. The CDR3 here is CASSLGALTDTQYF. The CDR3 bases are TGTGCCAGCAGCTTGGGGGCACTCACAGATACGCAGTATTTT.

The chain links TRBV5-1 to TRBJ2-7, with a possible D match to TRBD2 (6 bases). The length of the CDR3 is 14 residues. V lost 0 bases to trimming and J lost 2 bases, with 9 bases between them. Germline CDR1 SGHRS, CDR2 YFSETQ. The CDR3 loop is CASSLAERAYEQYF. In DNA, the CDR3 is TGCGCCAGCAGCTTGGCTGAGCGGGCCTACGAGCAGTACTTC.

This chain joins TRBV5-1 and TRBJ2-2; possible D gene TRBD2, 6 bases. Germline CDR1 and CDR2: SGHRS and YFSETQ. This CDR3 region has 15 residues. With 0 bases removed from V and 6 bases from J, the gap between germline ends came to 12 bases. CDR3 protein: CASSLAGTGAGELFF. DNA of the CDR3: TGCGCCAGCAGCTTGGCCGGGACGGGGGCCGGGGAGCTGTTTTTT.

The chain links TRBV2 to TRBJ1-1; D is perhaps TRBD1 (6 bases). Germline CDR1 is SNHLY and CDR2 is FYNNEI. This CDR3 spans 14 amino acids. Trimming stripped 7 bases from V and 5 bases from J, with 17 bases between. As DNA, the CDR3 is TGTGCCAGCATTCGACAGGCGGGGGGGACTGAAGCTTTCTTT. Translating gives CASIRQAGGTEAFF.

Comment on this clone: Compared with germline, one end of the junction differs, possibly owing to a read error. The rearrangement uses TRBV29-1 and TRBJ2-5; TRBD2 matches 8 bases. CDR3 length: 11 residues. CDR1 is SQVTM and CDR2 is ANQGSEA in the germline V gene. CDR3 DNA sequence: TGCAGCGTTGACGCGGGGGGTTCTGCGAACTTC. It encodes CSVDAGGSANF.

The J gene is TRBJ2-2, the V gene TRBV11-1; 12 bases agree with TRBD2. Germline-derived CDR1 and CDR2 are SGHAT and FQDESV (reference sequence). The CDR3 extends over 15 amino acids. The J segment lost 2 bases and the V segment lost 9 bases, leaving 4 bases of the junction unmatched. The CDR3 bases are TGTGCCAGTAGACTAGCGGGGGTCAACACCGGGGAGCTGTTTTTT. Translating it yields CASRLAGVNTGELFF. Full variable domain (missing parts from reference TRBV11-1 and TRBJ2-2): EAEVAQSPRYKITEKSQAVAFWCDPISGHATLYWYRQILGQGPELLVQFQDESVVDDSQLPKDRFSAERLKGVDSTLKIQPAELGDSAMYLCASRLAGVNTGELFFGEGSRLTVL.

This chain connects TRBV12-3 or TRBV12-4 to TRBJ2-1, with TRBD2 as a possible D gene (6 bases). The V gene lost 6 bases and the J gene lost 8 bases, with 11 bases spanning the gap. The CDR3 sequence is 12 residues long. CDR3 nucleotides: TGTGCCAGCAGCGTTCTAGCGTATGAGCAGTTCTTC. Encoded protein: CASSVLAYEQFF.

About this clone itself: At one end the junction does not follow the germline gene, possibly because of a read error. J is TRBJ1-4 and V is TRBV20-1; TRBD1 matches at 7 bases. The length of the CDR3 is 11 residues. From germline, CDR1 is DFQATT and CDR2 SNEGSKA (reference sequence). The CDR3 coding sequence is TGCAGTGCTGCGATCAGGGACAGCGGTAGCTTT. Translation: CSAAIRDSGSF.

This clone was seen only a few times. V usage is TRBV19 and J usage is TRBJ2-3; D gene ambiguous. V was pared by 3 bases and J by 0 bases, with 7 bases between. Germline CDR1 reads LNHDA; CDR2 reads SQIVND (reference sequence). The length of the CDR3 is 14 residues. The CDR3 loop reads CASSIGQSTDTQYF. The CDR3 DNA is TGTGCCAGTAGTATTGGGCAGAGCACAGATACGCAGTATTTT.

This clone was observed a handful of times. CDR3 protein: CASSFRPHREEKLFF. For the CDR3, the DNA is TGTGCCAGCAGTTTCCGACCGCACCGGGAGGAAAAACTGTTTTTT. The chain carries TRBV28 and TRBJ1-4; D gene ambiguous. V lost 3 bases and J lost 8, with 16 bases in between. CDR1 and CDR2 from the germline V gene are MDHEN and SYDVKM. The CDR3 totals 15 residues.

The V gene is TRBV7-2, the J gene TRBJ1-5; the match to TRBD1 covers 10 bases. This CDR3 is 14 amino acids long. V was clipped by 1 base and J by 6 bases; unmatched bases: 0. Looked up from germline, CDR1 is SGHTA and CDR2 is FQGNSA. CDR3 residues: CASSLGQGAQPQHF. The CDR3 nucleotides read TGTGCCAGCAGCTTAGGACAGGGGGCTCAGCCCCAGCATTTT.

This sequence joins TRBV24-1 and TRBJ2-2, with 7 nucleotides matching TRBD1. The ends lost 4 bases at V and 5 bases at J; junction bases unmatched: 9. CDR3 size: 16 residues. CDR1 is KGHDR, CDR2 SFDVKD, per germline. In DNA form, the CDR3 reads TGTGCCACCAGTGAGGTGGCAGGGGGAAGGACCGGGGAGCTGTTTTTT. It encodes CATSEVAGGRTGELFF.

The rearrangement joins TRBV9 to TRBJ1-6; 7 positions agree with TRBD1. The germline V gene encodes CDR1 SGDLS and CDR2 YYNGEE. V shed 1 base, J shed 7 bases, and the junction held 2 bases outside the gene matches. This CDR3 comprises 14 residues. The CDR3 DNA sequence: TGTGCCAGCAGCGTAACGGGACAGAATTCACCCCTCCACTTT. Translation gives CASSVTGQNSPLHF.

J is TRBJ2-3 and V is TRBV18; 7 bases align to TRBD1. CDR1 is KGHSH and CDR2 is LQKENI in the germline V gene. Losses at the gene ends were 3 bases for V and 5 bases for J; bases not matched to a gene: 8. The CDR3 contains 15 residues. The CDR3 DNA is TGTGCCAGCTCACCCAGGACAGGTTCGGGAGATACGCAGTATTTT. Amino acid sequence: CASSPRTGSGDTQYF.

The chain carries TRBV7-9 and TRBJ2-3; TRBD2 agrees at 12 bases. Germline loops: CDR1 SEHNR, CDR2 FQNEAQ (reference sequence). This CDR3 comprises 15 residues. V lost 4 bases and J lost 4; bases outside the gene matches: 3. The CDR3 spells CASSSTSGGPDTQYF. The CDR3 nucleotides read TGTGCCAGCAGCTCGACTAGCGGGGGACCAGATACGCAGTATTTT.

This clone has a single count. This chain uses TRBV7-2 with TRBJ1-5; 9 positions match TRBD1. V shed 2 bases and J 1 base; nucleotides not matched to a gene: 9. Germline V gives CDR1 SGHTA, CDR2 FQGNSA. The CDR3 runs to 18 residues. This CDR3 is CASSLRYTGGLSNQPQHF. The CDR3 DNA sequence: TGTGCCAGCAGCTTAAGGTATACAGGGGGCTTGAGCAATCAGCCCCAGCATTTT. Variable domain in full (rest from reference TRBV7-2 and TRBJ1-5): GAGVSQSPSNKVTEKGKDVELRCDPISGHTALYWYRQSLGQGLEFLIYFQGNSAPDKSGLPSDRFSAERTGGSVSTLTIQRTQQEDSAVYLCASSLRYTGGLSNQPQHFGDGTRLSIL.

The V call is TRBV11-2, the J call TRBJ2-4, with 11 bases aligning to TRBD2. V lost 5 bases, J lost 1 base, and 7 bases stayed unmatched. Per germline, CDR1 SGHAT and CDR2 FQNNGV. This CDR3 contains 17 residues. Written as DNA, the CDR3 is TGTGCCAGCAGCACAGACGCTAGCGGGGGGGCCAAAAACATTCAGTACTTC. It specifies CASSTDASGGAKNIQYF.

The chain joins TRBV19 to TRBJ2-1, with 11 bases aligning to TRBD2. Germline trimming cut 4 bases from V and 7 bases from J; bases unmatched to any gene: 9. CDR1 and CDR2 (germline): LNHDA, SQIVND (reference sequence). The CDR3 sequence is 16 residues long. CDR3 amino acids: CASSNSLAGVSNEQFF. As DNA, the CDR3 is TGTGCCAGTAGTAACTCACTAGCGGGAGTATCTAATGAGCAGTTCTTC.

The V and J genes are TRBV5-4 and TRBJ2-2; D possibly corresponds to TRBD1 (6 bases). Germline V gene lookup returns CDR1 SGHNT and CDR2 YYREEE (reference sequence). The CDR3 is 16 residues long. Trimming took 0 bases from V and 3 from J, leaving 12 bases between them. Here the CDR3 reads CASSLEGGVYTGELFF. The CDR3 DNA reads TGTGCCAGCAGCTTGGAAGGGGGAGTTTACACCGGGGAGCTGTTTTTT.

This clone turned up a few times. This rearrangement joins TRBV7-3 to TRBJ2-2; 11 bases are shared with TRBD1. With V trimmed by 2 bases and J by 8 bases, 7 bases remained unmatched. From germline, CDR1 is SGHTA and CDR2 FQGTGA. This CDR3 is built from 16 residues. CDR3 DNA sequence: TGTGCCAGCAGCTTAGGGAGGACAGGGGGCCAGGGGGAGCTGTTTTTT. Its protein product is CASSLGRTGGQGELFF.